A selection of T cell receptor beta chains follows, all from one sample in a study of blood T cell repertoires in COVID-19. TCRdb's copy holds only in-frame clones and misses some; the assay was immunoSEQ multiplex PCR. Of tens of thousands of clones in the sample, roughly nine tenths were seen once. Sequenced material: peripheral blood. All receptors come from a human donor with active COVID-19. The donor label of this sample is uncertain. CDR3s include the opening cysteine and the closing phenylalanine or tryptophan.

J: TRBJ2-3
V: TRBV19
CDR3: CASSIGTLPVTDTQYF

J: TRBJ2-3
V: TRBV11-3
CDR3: CASSFARADTQYF

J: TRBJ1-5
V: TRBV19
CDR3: CASSINPGRFGQPQHF

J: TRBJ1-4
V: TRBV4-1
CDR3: CASSLGQGQQKLFF

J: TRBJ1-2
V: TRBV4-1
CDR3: CASSQGRDSKKAPNNYGYTF

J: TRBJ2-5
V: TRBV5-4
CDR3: CASSGGGAQETQYF

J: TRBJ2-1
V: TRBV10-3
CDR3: CAISQTGGLVNEQFF

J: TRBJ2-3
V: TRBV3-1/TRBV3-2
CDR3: CASSQRLQGALTDTQYF

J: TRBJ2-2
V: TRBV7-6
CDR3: CASSLQGQGPNAGELFF

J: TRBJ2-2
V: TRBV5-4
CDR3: CASRRGTGGTGELFF

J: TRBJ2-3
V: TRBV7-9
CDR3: CASSFLREGPTDTQYF

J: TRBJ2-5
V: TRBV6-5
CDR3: CASSSSPQETQYF

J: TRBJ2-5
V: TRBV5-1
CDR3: CASSLEPVGGAQETQYF

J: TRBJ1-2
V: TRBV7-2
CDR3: CASSFPSGSGQGGGYTF

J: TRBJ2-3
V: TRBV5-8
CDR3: CASSLGSSTDTQYF

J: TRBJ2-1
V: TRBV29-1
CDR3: CSAPGGGLYNEQFF

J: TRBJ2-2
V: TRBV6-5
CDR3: CASSYSSSNTGELFF

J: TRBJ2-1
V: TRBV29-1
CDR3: CSVVGASGTSYNEQFF

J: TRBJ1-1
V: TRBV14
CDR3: CASSLGLNKAFF

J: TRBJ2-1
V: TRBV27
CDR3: CASSYSSYNEQFF

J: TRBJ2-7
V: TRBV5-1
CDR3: CASSSEYEQYF

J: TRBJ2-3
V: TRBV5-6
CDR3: CASSYRGGSTDTQYF

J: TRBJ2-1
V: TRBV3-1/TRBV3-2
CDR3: CASSPIADNEQFF

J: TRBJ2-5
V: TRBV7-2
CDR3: CASSLVLTGVGETQYF

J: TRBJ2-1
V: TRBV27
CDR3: CASSLRPPGLAGRDEQFF

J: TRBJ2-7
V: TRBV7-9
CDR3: CASSPTGAHEQYF

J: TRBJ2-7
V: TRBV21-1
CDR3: CASSKVRQGWAYEQYF

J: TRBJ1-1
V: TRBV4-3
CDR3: CASSPRENTEAFF

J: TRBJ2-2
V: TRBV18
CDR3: CASSPPSLLTGELFF

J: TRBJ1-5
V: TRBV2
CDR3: CASSAPGGPNQPQHF

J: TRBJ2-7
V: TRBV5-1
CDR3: CASAKLGGASSYEQYF

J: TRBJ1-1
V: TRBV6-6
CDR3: CASSYMEGGTEAFF

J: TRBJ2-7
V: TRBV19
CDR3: CASSGMTYEQYF

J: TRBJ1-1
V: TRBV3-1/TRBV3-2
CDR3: CASSQDSEAFF

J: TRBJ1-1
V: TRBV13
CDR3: CASSFRDRATEAFF

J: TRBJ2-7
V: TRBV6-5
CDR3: CATFSQAPFYEQYF

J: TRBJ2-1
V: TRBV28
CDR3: CASSPGQGPYNEQFF

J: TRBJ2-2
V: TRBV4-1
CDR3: CASSQDPGVNTGELFF

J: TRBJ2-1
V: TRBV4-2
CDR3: CASSQAGTYNEQFF

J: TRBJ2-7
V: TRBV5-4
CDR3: CASSLGVGTQDEQYF

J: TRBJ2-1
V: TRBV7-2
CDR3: CASSLLAGGPYNEQFF

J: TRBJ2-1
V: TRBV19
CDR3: CASSNRDREKGLLTYNEQFF

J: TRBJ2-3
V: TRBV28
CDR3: CASSSFRGENLDTQYF

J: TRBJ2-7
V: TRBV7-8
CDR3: CASSLLTSGRLPYEQYF

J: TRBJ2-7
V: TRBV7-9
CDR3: CASSSSGRDYEQYF

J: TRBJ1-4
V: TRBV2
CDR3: CASSVDPGVNEKLFF